This passage covers 27 T cell receptor beta chains from one sample sequenced in a study of blood T cell repertoires in COVID-19. Clones were read by immunoSEQ multiplex PCR, and TCRdb kept only the in-frame ones, dropping some. The table records about 100,000 clones, around 79% of them present only once. Sequencing used peripheral blood. Source of these receptors: a woman aged 80 or older with active or convalescent COVID-19.

The chain uses TRBV19 and TRBJ2-7; 10 bases align to TRBD2. Germline V CDR1 and CDR2: LNHDA, SQIVND (reference sequence). The CDR3 contains 15 residues. The J segment lost 6 bases and the V segment lost 1 base, leaving 6 bases of the junction unmatched. The CDR3: CASSIVASGSGEQYF. For the CDR3, the DNA is TGTGCCAGTAGTATAGTTGCTAGCGGGAGCGGCGAGCAGTACTTC.

The CDR3 nucleotides read TGTGCCAGCACGGCAGGGGGAACTTTGACAGATACGCAGTATTTT. It translates to CASTAGGTLTDTQYF. V usage is TRBV2 and J usage is TRBJ2-3; 7 bases are shared with TRBD1. The junction had 10 bases not matched to a gene; V was cut back by 7 bases and J by 3 bases. This CDR3 spans 15 amino acids. Germline V gives CDR1 SNHLY, CDR2 FYNNEI.

CDR3 residues: CASSYRVSALNQPQHF. The CDR3 DNA sequence: TGTGCCAGCAGTTACCGGGTCTCGGCCCTTAATCAGCCCCAGCATTTT. This chain joins TRBV6-2 or TRBV6-3 and TRBJ1-5, with D hard to call. The CDR3 sequence is 16 residues long. Germline values: CDR1 MNHEY, CDR2 SVGEGT. V gave up 2 bases and J gave up 4 bases, with 15 bases separating them.

The chain employs TRBV29-1 and TRBJ1-2; 7 bases are a match to TRBD1. Losses at the gene ends were 5 bases for V and 5 bases for J; bases not matched to a gene: 5. CDR3 length: 12 amino acids. The germline gives CDR1 SQVTM, CDR2 ANQGSEA. CDR3 protein: CSVRMTGYGYTF. As DNA, the CDR3 is TGCAGCGTTAGGATGACAGGGTATGGCTACACCTTC.

The rearrangement joins TRBV25-1 to TRBJ2-7, with 11 bases that match TRBD2. This CDR3 region has 16 residues. V trimming: 4 bases; J trimming: 0 bases; junction bases outside the gene matches: 5. Germline V lookup: CDR1 MGHDK, CDR2 SYGVNS. CDR3 sequence: CASSGLAGGSSYEQYF. The CDR3 bases are TGTGCCAGCAGTGGGTTAGCGGGAGGGAGCTCCTACGAGCAGTACTTC.

This clone was seen a handful of times. The CDR3 DNA reads TGTGCCAGCAGCCAAGGATGGCGCAGCGGGAGCCGGAAGAGCAAAAACATTCAGTACTTC. It translates to CASSQGWRSGSRKSKNIQYF. The J gene is TRBJ2-4, the V gene TRBV14; 8 nucleotides match TRBD2. V lost 1 base, J lost 3 bases, and 17 bases stayed unmatched. The CDR3 sequence is 20 residues long. CDR1 is SGHDN and CDR2 is FVKESK in the germline V gene.

Note on this clone: The junction departs from the called germline gene at one end, perhaps through a read error. V gene TRBV5-1 combines with J gene TRBJ2-5; TRBD2 agrees at 12 bases. Germline loops: CDR1 SGHRS, CDR2 YFSETQ. The CDR3 consists of 16 residues. The CDR3 bases are TGTGCCAGCAGCTTGACTAGCGGGAGAACCGGGGAGACCCAGTACTTC. This encodes CASSLTSGRTGETQYF.

The chain carries TRBV27 and TRBJ2-5, with unresolved D. Germline lookup yields CDR1 MNHEY and CDR2 SMNVEV (reference sequence). The CDR3 covers 14 residues. Trimming stripped 5 bases from V and 0 bases from J, with 10 bases between. The CDR3 spells CASSPHRYQETQYF. The CDR3 DNA follows: TGTGCCAGCAGTCCGCACAGATACCAAGAGACCCAGTACTTC.

The J gene is TRBJ1-2, the V gene TRBV5-4; a weak D match, TRBD1 (6 bases). CDR3 length: 12 residues. V was trimmed by 4 bases and J by 5 bases, leaving 9 bases between them. Germline values: CDR1 SGHNT, CDR2 YYREEE (reference sequence). The CDR3 here is CASSNTGYGYTF. The DNA of the CDR3 is TGTGCCAGCAGCAACACAGGGTATGGCTACACCTTC.

The rearrangement uses TRBV2 and TRBJ2-1, with 7 bases lining up with TRBD2. Per the germline V gene, CDR1 is SNHLY and CDR2 is FYNNEI. V lost 5 bases to trimming and J lost 10 bases; unmatched junction nucleotides: 8. This CDR3 region has 13 residues. The CDR3 sequence is CASSNAGDWEQFF. The CDR3 DNA reads TGTGCCAGCAGTAACGCGGGGGATTGGGAGCAGTTCTTC.

The chain is built from TRBV3-1 (or the pseudogene TRBV3-2) and TRBJ2-7; 8 bases align to TRBD2. CDR1 LGHDT and CDR2 YNNKEL come from the germline V gene (reference sequence). The length of the CDR3 is 15 residues. V shed 2 bases, J shed 4 bases, and the junction held 7 bases outside the gene matches. CDR3 region: CASSQRGSGTYEQYF. The CDR3 coding sequence is TGTGCCAGCAGCCAAAGGGGTAGCGGGACTTACGAGCAGTACTTC.

In regard to this clone: In the same sample, other DNA sequences code for this CDR3. The V gene is TRBV27, the J gene TRBJ2-7, with 9 positions matching TRBD2. This CDR3 has 13 residues. CDR1 and CDR2 (germline): MNHEY, SMNVEV (reference sequence). J gave up 2 bases and V 6 bases, and 2 bases lay outside the gene matches. CDR3 DNA sequence: TGTGCCAGCAGGACTAGCGGCACCTACGAGCAGTACTTC. Translated, it gives CASRTSGTYEQYF.

This chain joins TRBV6-2 or TRBV6-3 and TRBJ2-5, with TRBD1 matching over 9 bases. Trimming cost V 2 bases and J 5 bases; bases outside gene matches: 9. This CDR3 spans 16 amino acids. Looked up from germline, CDR1 is MNHEY and CDR2 is SVGEGT. CDR3 nucleotides: TGTGCCAGCAGTTACGGGCCGGGACAGGGTGAGGAGACCCAGTACTTC. It codes for CASSYGPGQGEETQYF.

The chain uses TRBV7-3 and TRBJ2-7; D possibly corresponds to TRBD2 (5 bases). Trimming left V 0 bases short and J 4 bases short, with 7 bases between. The CDR3 consists of 13 residues. Per germline, CDR1 SGHTA and CDR2 FQGTGA. The CDR3 spells CASSLTAGYEQYF. The CDR3, as DNA: TGTGCCAGCAGCTTAACGGCGGGTTACGAGCAGTACTTC.

The V and J genes are TRBV6-1 and TRBJ2-1; TRBD2 matches 15 bases. Trimming took 2 bases from V and 7 from J; bases not matched to a gene: 6. Germline V gene sequence: CDR1 MNHNS, CDR2 SASEGT. The CDR3 has 17 residues. This CDR3 reads CASSELRTSGRGNEQFF. The CDR3 DNA reads TGTGCCAGCAGTGAACTTCGGACTAGCGGGAGGGGGAATGAGCAGTTCTTC.

This clone was seen a few times. DNA of the CDR3: TGCAGTGCCCCGGAGGCCGAGCAGTACTTC. Its translation: CSAPEAEQYF. J is TRBJ2-7 and V is TRBV20-1; tentatively, D is TRBD2 (5 bases). The V end lost 6 bases, the J end lost 6 bases, and 9 bases lay between the germline ends. CDR1 is DFQATT and CDR2 is SNEGSKA in the germline V gene (reference sequence). The CDR3 has 10 amino acids.

The chain recombines TRBV19 with TRBJ2-1; perhaps TRBD2 as D (5 bases). The CDR3 covers 15 residues. The V end lost 2 bases, the J end lost 1 base, and 9 bases lay between the germline ends. Germline lookup yields CDR1 LNHDA and CDR2 SQIVND (reference sequence). The CDR3, as DNA: TGTGCCAGTAGTATATCAGGAGGTTCCTACAATGAGCAGTTCTTC. Its translation: CASSISGGSYNEQFF.

The chain employs TRBV7-9 and TRBJ1-2, with D tentatively TRBD1 (5 bases). V was shortened by 1 base and J by 5 bases, with 8 bases between the two germline ends. The CDR3 contains 13 residues. Per germline, CDR1 SEHNR and CDR2 FQNEAQ (reference sequence). This chain's CDR3 is CASSLGQLYGYTF. The CDR3 region has the DNA TGTGCCAGCAGCTTAGGACAGTTATATGGCTACACCTTC.

The chain links TRBV7-2 to TRBJ2-1; TRBD2 aligns across 14 bases. Germline V CDR1 and CDR2: SGHTA, FQGNSA. The CDR3 extends over 19 amino acids. With 4 bases clipped from V and 0 bases from J, the junction kept 8 bases outside the gene matches. CDR3 nucleotide sequence: TGTGCCAGCAGCTCCCCTACGACTAGCGGGAGGGACTCCTACAATGAGCAGTTCTTC. Encoded protein: CASSSPTTSGRDSYNEQFF.

This chain joins TRBV18 and TRBJ2-1; tentatively, D is TRBD2 (5 bases). The CDR3 covers 17 residues. Germline CDR1 is KGHSH and CDR2 is LQKENI. V lost 2 bases, J lost 4 bases, and 18 bases lay in between. CDR3 protein: CASSPGSVGKSYNEQFF. The CDR3 DNA reads as TGTGCCAGCTCACCAGGTTCGGTCGGGAAATCTTACAATGAGCAGTTCTTC.

This chain links TRBV11-3 with TRBJ2-1; 9 nucleotides align to TRBD1. Trimming at V came to 1 base and at J to 8 bases, leaving 6 bases not matched to a gene. Germline V gene sequence: CDR1 SGHNT, CDR2 YENEEA. This CDR3 comprises 15 residues. CDR3: CASSLAGQGGDEQFF. The CDR3 DNA is TGTGCCAGCAGCTTAGCGGGACAGGGAGGAGATGAGCAGTTCTTC.

This chain uses TRBV11-3 with TRBJ2-7, with TRBD1 matching 10 bases. The CDR3 contains 16 residues. Germline CDR1 SGHNT, CDR2 YENEEA. V gave up 6 bases and J gave up 5 bases; unmatched junction bases: 13. The CDR3 protein is CASSPGTGARHDEQYF. The DNA for the CDR3 is TGTGCCAGCAGTCCAGGGACAGGGGCCAGACACGACGAGCAGTACTTC.

The chain links TRBV5-6 to TRBJ2-7; unclear D gene. The V end lost 3 bases, the J end lost 5 bases, and 15 bases lay between the germline ends. This CDR3 is built from 14 residues. The V gene's germline CDR1 is SGHDT and CDR2 YYEEEE. The CDR3 loop reads CASSSVASRDEQYF. The CDR3 bases are TGTGCCAGCAGCTCCGTAGCATCCCGCGACGAGCAGTACTTC.

V and J are TRBV9 and TRBJ1-2, with 7 bases fitting TRBD1. The germline V gene has CDR1 SGDLS and CDR2 YYNGEE. V trimming: 5 bases; J trimming: 3 bases; junction bases outside the gene matches: 1. The CDR3 covers 12 residues. CDR3 bases: TGTGCCAGCAGGGGGACAGACTATGGCTACACCTTC. This encodes CASRGTDYGYTF.

A note on this clone: Relative to the germline gene, one junction end is altered; a read error may explain this. The J gene is TRBJ2-1, the V gene TRBV5-1, with D perhaps matching TRBD2 (6 bases). The CDR3 spans 15 residues. From germline, CDR1 is SGHRS and CDR2 YFSETQ. CDR3: CASSLAIGTYNEQFF. CDR3 nucleotides: TGTGCCAGCAGCTTGGCCATAGGGACTTACAATGAGCAGTTCTTC. Filled out from reference TRBV5-1 and TRBJ2-1, the complete variable domain reads KAGVTQTPRYLIKTRGQQVTLSCSPISGHRSVSWYQQTPGQGLQFLFEYFSETQRNKGNFPGRFSGRQFSNSRSEMNVSTLELGDSALYLCASSLAIGTYNEQFFGPGTRLTVL.

This chain joins TRBV30 and TRBJ2-2; 16 bases are a match to TRBD2. The CDR3 consists of 18 residues. CDR1 is GTSNPN, CDR2 SVGIG, per germline (reference sequence). With 0 bases clipped from V and 7 bases from J, the junction kept 8 bases outside the gene matches. This CDR3 reads CAWSVFRGTSGRVGELFF. CDR3 nucleotide sequence: TGTGCCTGGAGTGTATTTCGGGGGACTAGCGGGAGGGTCGGGGAGCTGTTTTTT.

V is TRBV7-6 and J is TRBJ2-2; 9 bases are a match to TRBD2. CDR3 length: 17 residues. Germline V gene lookup returns CDR1 SGHVS and CDR2 FNYEAQ. The V and J ends lost 1 base and 3 bases, in that order; junction bases with no gene match: 6. The CDR3 DNA follows: TGTGCCAGCAGCTTAGTTGGCGGGAGGGCGTACACCGGGGAGCTGTTTTTT. This sequence encodes CASSLVGGRAYTGELFF.